This T cell receptor beta chain was retrieved from a study of blood T cell repertoires in COVID-19. Background on the study: Donors in the United States, Italy and Spain gave samples during acute or convalescent COVID-19. T cells, B-cell-depleted T cells, or PBMCs provided the cDNA or gDNA that served as material.

TCRdb's copy holds only in-frame clones and misses some; the assay was immunoSEQ multiplex PCR. The sample lists approximately 150,000 clones, 70% to 85% occurring once. Categorization into cohorts depended on clinical history that participants reported. Cohort 3 recovered donors had two negative PCRs, clearance, or symptom resolution. The receptor's source is a man aged 45 to 65 who had recovered from COVID-19. The sequencing input was PBMCs or T cells enriched from blood (not recorded which).

CDR3 DNA sequence: TGTGCCAGCAACCGGGACAGCCAAGATCAGCCCCAGCATTTT. Protein: CASNRDSQDQPQHF. The V and J genes are TRBV6-5 and TRBJ1-5; 7 bases align to TRBD1. J was trimmed by 5 bases and V by 7 bases; bases with no gene match: 8. Germline CDR1 MNHEY, CDR2 SVGAGI. The CDR3 length is 14 residues.